This T cell receptor beta chain was recorded in a study of CD8 T cells in Susac syndrome (dated by TCRdb to 2018 to 2020). Some background on the complete study: Whether CD8+ T cell activation and differentiation in Susac syndrome was antigen driven was tested using repertoire sequencing. The clonality of the CD8+ T cell repertoire was compared across over 9 healthy donors, about 14 Susac syndrome patients and under 17 multiple sclerosis patients. What the study reported, not specific to this receptor: The number of individuals in the TCR sequencing and HLA analysis was recognized as being relatively small.

The trim is 2 bases for V and 7 bases for J, with a gap of 15 bases between the germline ends. From the cysteine up to the phenylalanine, the CDR3 has a length of 14 residues. Here the CDR3 DNA is all that survives: 42 bases in frame from base 1. The germline V gene (reference sequence) provides CDR1 MNHEY and CDR2 SMNVEV. High-throughput TCR beta sequencing profiled peripheral blood CD8+ and CD4+ T cells from healthy donors, Susac syndrome patients and multiple sclerosis patients. The multiple sclerosis controls were treatment-naive patients who had stable or active relapsing-remitting disease and met the revised McDonald criteria. Bulk CD8+ and CD4+ T cells were purified by magnetic negative isolation, while CD8+ TEMRA cells were enriched using FACS. Blood was collected in EDTA tubes and processed within 24 hours, with PBMCs isolated through density gradient centrifugation. PBMCs destined for TCR sequencing were cryopreserved in liquid nitrogen and later thawed in a 37 °C water bath. A purity of at least 90% was achieved for sorted or isolated CD4+, CD8+ and CD8+ TEMRA cells.

Worth noting for this clonotype: Its antigen is not yet known. No base qualities exist here, and no much larger clone lies one base off it.

RNA was extracted with the RNeasy kit and 0.5 to 1 ug was reverse transcribed using random hexamers. The immunoSEQ multiplex PCR assay, which covers 54 Vbeta and 13 Jbeta segments, was used to amplify TCR beta CDR3 regions. Bias from PCR amplification was corrected by using a synthetic template baseline for primer optimization and for computational correction. The source study handled its data this way. Only productive sequences were kept, with reads annotated to V, D and J genes according to IMGT and analyzed in immunoSEQ Analyzer. Clonality was computed as one minus Shannon entropy normalized by log2 of the number of productive unique sequences. For each patient and control, public and private clones were evaluated within the 100 most prevalent clones. A clone was defined as Susac-specific if it was absent from the healthy and MS cohorts, from 1052 published viral clones and from other ImmuneACCESS disease sequences. TCRdb itself trimmed the public reads at Q25 with fastp, ran MiXCR and retained productive beta chains. Identical CDR3 protein sequences are pooled into one entry, listed with their most common genes and DNA. The V and J calls shown here were made by TCRdb, not taken from the authors' results. This sample is represented by some 260,000 distinct CDR3 sequences; about 85% of them were singletons. Around 0.12% of the sample rests with the top ten.

Sample: CD8+ T cells from PBMCs. The clonotype comes from a human donor with multiple sclerosis. The chain was built from TRBV27 and TRBJ2-7; TRBD2 is a weak D gene call, 6 bases matching. CDR3 region: CASSLGTGSWEQYF. The DNA sequence reads TGTGCCAGCAGTTTAGGCACCGGGAGCTGGGAGCAGTACTTC.